These 19 T cell receptor beta chains were all obtained from the same sample, sequenced in a study of T cell repertoires in cytomegalovirus infection. Each CDR3 protein is one row after TCRdb ran MiXCR on the reads. The table includes tens of thousands of distinct CDR3 sequences, about 48% detected once. These receptors are not linked to any known antigen. Specimen: CD8+ T cells from cultured PBMCs, collected from culture after CMV antigen stimulation. These receptors were obtained from a human donor in good health (CMV status not recorded). Some clones in this sample may be carry-over from other donors' samples.

This chain uses TRBV29-1 with TRBJ2-7; TRBD2 aligns across 8 bases. CDR1 SQVTM and CDR2 ANQGSEA come from the germline V gene. The junction had 22 bases not matched to a gene; V was cut back by 2 bases and J by 1 base. This CDR3 has 20 residues. The CDR3 loop is CSVESLGGNGISGTSYEQYF. The CDR3 DNA reads as TGCAGCGTTGAATCCTTGGGAGGGAACGGTATTAGCGGGACATCCTACGAGCAGTACTTC.

The rearrangement uses TRBV28 and TRBJ1-1, with TRBD1 identical over 8 bases. This CDR3 comprises 14 residues. The J segment lost 1 base and the V segment lost 6 bases, leaving 4 bases of the junction unmatched. Per germline, CDR1 MDHEN and CDR2 SYDVKM. The CDR3 loop reads CASRETGANTEAFF. CDR3 nucleotides: TGTGCCAGCAGAGAGACAGGGGCGAACACTGAAGCTTTCTTT.

The chain links TRBV19 to TRBJ2-7, with 7 nucleotides matching TRBD2. The CDR3 is 14 residues long. The germline gives CDR1 LNHDA, CDR2 SQIVND (reference sequence). The junction had 4 bases not matched to a gene; V was cut back by 3 bases and J by 2 bases. The CDR3 nucleotides are TGTGCCAGTAGTATCGCCCTAGCGGCCTACGAGCAGTACTTC. Translation gives CASSIALAAYEQYF.

The chain is built from TRBV7-2 and TRBJ2-2; D not resolved. Germline lookup yields CDR1 SGHTA and CDR2 FQGNSA. The CDR3 consists of 15 residues. V shed 3 bases and J shed 0 bases, with 8 bases lying between them. The CDR3 region is CASSFELANTGELFF. The CDR3 nucleotides read TGTGCCAGCAGCTTCGAATTAGCGAACACCGGGGAGCTGTTTTTT.

This clonotype was recorded a few times. This rearrangement joins TRBV5-6 to TRBJ1-1; TRBD1 agrees at 8 bases. The J segment lost 0 bases and the V segment lost 1 base, leaving 8 bases of the junction unmatched. CDR3 size: 17 residues. Germline V gene lookup returns CDR1 SGHDT and CDR2 YYEEEE. The CDR3 here is CASSLSPGTGLNTEAFF. CDR3 bases: TGTGCCAGCAGCTTGAGTCCCGGGACAGGATTGAACACTGAAGCTTTCTTT.

V usage is TRBV7-6 and J usage is TRBJ2-6, with D possibly TRBD1 on 6 matching bases. CDR3 size: 14 residues. The V gene's germline CDR1 is SGHVS and CDR2 FNYEAQ. V was pared by 8 bases and J by 4 bases, with 12 bases between. In DNA form, the CDR3 reads TGTGCCAGCCTGCCGGGGACAGGGGCCAACGTCCTGACTTTC. Amino acid sequence: CASLPGTGANVLTF.

This clonotype occurred many times. The CDR3 coding sequence is TGTGCCAGCAGCGAAAGATACGCTAGCGGGAGGAGCTCCTACGAGCAGTACTTC. The encoded protein is CASSERYASGRSSYEQYF. This chain uses TRBV28 with TRBJ2-7; TRBD2 agrees at 11 bases. Germline V lookup: CDR1 MDHEN, CDR2 SYDVKM. The CDR3 sequence is 18 residues long. V dropped 6 bases and J dropped 0; count of bases not matched to a gene: 13.

The chain couples TRBV11-2 to TRBJ1-4; D gene unclear. CDR1 is SGHAT and CDR2 is FQNNGV in the germline V gene. The CDR3 extends over 20 amino acids. V lost 7 bases and J 0 bases, leaving 27 bases between the germline ends. The CDR3 bases are TGTGCCAGCACCTTTTTATACGGGCAGGCCCTACCAGCAACTAATGAAAAACTGTTTTTT. This translates into CASTFLYGQALPATNEKLFF.

This clonotype has more than one count but fewer than ten. The gene calls are TRBV12-5 and TRBJ2-1; 7 bases match TRBD2. Unmatched junction bases numbered 3, after V lost 2 bases and J lost 5 bases. From germline, CDR1 is LGHNT and CDR2 FRNRAP. The CDR3 spans 14 residues. Here the CDR3 DNA reads TGTGCTAGTGGTTTGTCGGGACTAAACAATGAGCAGTTCTTC. Amino acids: CASGLSGLNNEQFF.

Ten or more counts support this clonotype. This rearrangement joins TRBV28 to TRBJ2-3; TRBD1 is a possible D gene (5 bases). Trimming took off 0 bases at V and 7 bases at J, with 17 bases between the two ends. The CDR3 is 16 residues long. In germline, CDR1 is MDHEN, CDR2 SYDVKM. The CDR3 sequence is CASSLWGPAAGYTQYF. Here the CDR3 DNA reads TGTGCCAGCAGTTTATGGGGCCCCGCGGCAGGGTATACGCAGTATTTT.

The rearrangement uses TRBV6-8 and TRBJ2-3; D tentatively fits TRBD1 or TRBD2 (5 bases each). The CDR3 has 13 amino acids. V lost 0 bases to trimming and J lost 8 bases, with 9 bases between them. Per germline, CDR1 MNHGY and CDR2 SAAAGT. The CDR3 DNA is TGTGCCAGCAGTTACTCCGGGGACCCTACGCAGTATTTT. It yields the protein CASSYSGDPTQYF.

The J gene is TRBJ1-5, the V gene TRBV4-2; maybe TRBD1 (5 bases). The germline CDR1 and CDR2 sequences are LGHNA and YNFKEQ. Deletions cut 9 bases from V and 0 bases from J, with 33 bases between. This CDR3 has 21 amino acids. The CDR3 reads CASLSQTPPGPWFYSNQPQHF. The CDR3 DNA reads TGTGCCAGTTTAAGCCAAACCCCCCCGGGACCGTGGTTTTATAGCAATCAGCCCCAGCATTTT.

The chain carries TRBV7-9 and TRBJ2-1; TRBD2 might be the D (6 bases). V gave up 1 base and J gave up 9 bases, with 10 bases separating them. The CDR3 totals 13 residues. Looked up from germline, CDR1 is SEHNR and CDR2 is FQNEAQ (reference sequence). The CDR3 protein is CASSLGRESEQFF. CDR3 DNA: TGTGCCAGCAGCTTAGGGCGGGAATCTGAGCAGTTCTTC. The full variable domain, its missing parts supplied by reference TRBV7-9 and TRBJ2-1, is DTGVSQNPRHKITKRGQNVTFRCDPISEHNRLYWYRQTLGQGPEFLTYFQNEAQLEKSRLLSDRFSAERPKGSFSTLEIQRTEQGDSAMYLCASSLGRESEQFFGPGTRLTVL.

V usage is TRBV7-3 and J usage is TRBJ1-1; TRBD1 matches 7 bases. CDR1 SGHTA and CDR2 FQGTGA come from the germline V gene. Losses at the gene ends were 2 bases for V and 11 bases for J; bases not matched to a gene: 5. The CDR3 has 12 amino acids. The CDR3: CASSLLGGEAFF. The CDR3 DNA is TGTGCCAGCAGCTTATTAGGGGGCGAGGCTTTCTTT.

This clonotype was observed a handful of times. The V call is TRBV7-6, the J call TRBJ1-5, with D uncertain. The germline V and J ends were trimmed by 5 bases and 5 bases, with 10 bases remaining between them. Germline lookup yields CDR1 SGHVS and CDR2 FNYEAQ. CDR3 length: 13 residues. The CDR3 DNA reads TGTGCCAGCAGCATTGCACAAGATCAGCCCCAGCATTTT. Its protein is CASSIAQDQPQHF.

The rearrangement links TRBV7-2 to TRBJ2-1; tentatively, D is TRBD1 (6 bases). Germline V lookup: CDR1 SGHTA, CDR2 FQGNSA. V was cut by 7 bases and J by 5 bases, with 21 bases left in between. The CDR3 length is 16 residues. The CDR3 bases are TGTGCCAGCAACCTGGACGTCGGACAGTGGAACAATGAGCAGTTCTTC. It encodes CASNLDVGQWNNEQFF.

V usage is TRBV11-2 and J usage is TRBJ2-1; D might be TRBD1 or TRBD2, each matching 5 bases. Germline V gene sequence: CDR1 SGHAT, CDR2 FQNNGV. The V gene lost 0 bases and the J gene lost 0 bases, with 12 bases spanning the gap. There are 17 residues in the CDR3. The CDR3 bases are TGTGCCAGCAGCTTAGATGGCCGGGGCCCCTCCTACAATGAGCAGTTCTTC. It yields the protein CASSLDGRGPSYNEQFF.

This clonotype was seen only a few times. V gene TRBV10-1 combines with J gene TRBJ2-7, with 10 bases fitting TRBD1. The CDR3 runs 18 residues. The germline V gene has CDR1 WNHNN and CDR2 SYGVQD (reference sequence). J gave up 2 bases and V 2 bases, and 12 bases lay outside the gene matches. CDR3 in DNA: TGCGCCAGCAGTGAGCCCCCAAAGGGACAGGGGTTCCCCTACGAGCAGTACTTC. Its protein product is CASSEPPKGQGFPYEQYF.

J is TRBJ1-1 and V is TRBV28; D not certain. The germline V gene encodes CDR1 MDHEN and CDR2 SYDVKM. V was pared by 6 bases and J by 1 base, with 6 bases between. The CDR3 covers 12 residues. The CDR3 DNA follows: TGTGCCAGCAGCCCAGAGAACACTGAAGCTTTCTTT. As protein: CASSPENTEAFF. The full variable domain, rest sourced from reference TRBV28 and TRBJ1-1, is DVKVTQSSRYLVKRTGEKVFLECVQDMDHENMFWYRQDPGLGLRLIYFSYDVKMKEKGDIPEGYSVSREKKERFSLILESASTNQTSMYLCASSPENTEAFFGQGTRLTVV.